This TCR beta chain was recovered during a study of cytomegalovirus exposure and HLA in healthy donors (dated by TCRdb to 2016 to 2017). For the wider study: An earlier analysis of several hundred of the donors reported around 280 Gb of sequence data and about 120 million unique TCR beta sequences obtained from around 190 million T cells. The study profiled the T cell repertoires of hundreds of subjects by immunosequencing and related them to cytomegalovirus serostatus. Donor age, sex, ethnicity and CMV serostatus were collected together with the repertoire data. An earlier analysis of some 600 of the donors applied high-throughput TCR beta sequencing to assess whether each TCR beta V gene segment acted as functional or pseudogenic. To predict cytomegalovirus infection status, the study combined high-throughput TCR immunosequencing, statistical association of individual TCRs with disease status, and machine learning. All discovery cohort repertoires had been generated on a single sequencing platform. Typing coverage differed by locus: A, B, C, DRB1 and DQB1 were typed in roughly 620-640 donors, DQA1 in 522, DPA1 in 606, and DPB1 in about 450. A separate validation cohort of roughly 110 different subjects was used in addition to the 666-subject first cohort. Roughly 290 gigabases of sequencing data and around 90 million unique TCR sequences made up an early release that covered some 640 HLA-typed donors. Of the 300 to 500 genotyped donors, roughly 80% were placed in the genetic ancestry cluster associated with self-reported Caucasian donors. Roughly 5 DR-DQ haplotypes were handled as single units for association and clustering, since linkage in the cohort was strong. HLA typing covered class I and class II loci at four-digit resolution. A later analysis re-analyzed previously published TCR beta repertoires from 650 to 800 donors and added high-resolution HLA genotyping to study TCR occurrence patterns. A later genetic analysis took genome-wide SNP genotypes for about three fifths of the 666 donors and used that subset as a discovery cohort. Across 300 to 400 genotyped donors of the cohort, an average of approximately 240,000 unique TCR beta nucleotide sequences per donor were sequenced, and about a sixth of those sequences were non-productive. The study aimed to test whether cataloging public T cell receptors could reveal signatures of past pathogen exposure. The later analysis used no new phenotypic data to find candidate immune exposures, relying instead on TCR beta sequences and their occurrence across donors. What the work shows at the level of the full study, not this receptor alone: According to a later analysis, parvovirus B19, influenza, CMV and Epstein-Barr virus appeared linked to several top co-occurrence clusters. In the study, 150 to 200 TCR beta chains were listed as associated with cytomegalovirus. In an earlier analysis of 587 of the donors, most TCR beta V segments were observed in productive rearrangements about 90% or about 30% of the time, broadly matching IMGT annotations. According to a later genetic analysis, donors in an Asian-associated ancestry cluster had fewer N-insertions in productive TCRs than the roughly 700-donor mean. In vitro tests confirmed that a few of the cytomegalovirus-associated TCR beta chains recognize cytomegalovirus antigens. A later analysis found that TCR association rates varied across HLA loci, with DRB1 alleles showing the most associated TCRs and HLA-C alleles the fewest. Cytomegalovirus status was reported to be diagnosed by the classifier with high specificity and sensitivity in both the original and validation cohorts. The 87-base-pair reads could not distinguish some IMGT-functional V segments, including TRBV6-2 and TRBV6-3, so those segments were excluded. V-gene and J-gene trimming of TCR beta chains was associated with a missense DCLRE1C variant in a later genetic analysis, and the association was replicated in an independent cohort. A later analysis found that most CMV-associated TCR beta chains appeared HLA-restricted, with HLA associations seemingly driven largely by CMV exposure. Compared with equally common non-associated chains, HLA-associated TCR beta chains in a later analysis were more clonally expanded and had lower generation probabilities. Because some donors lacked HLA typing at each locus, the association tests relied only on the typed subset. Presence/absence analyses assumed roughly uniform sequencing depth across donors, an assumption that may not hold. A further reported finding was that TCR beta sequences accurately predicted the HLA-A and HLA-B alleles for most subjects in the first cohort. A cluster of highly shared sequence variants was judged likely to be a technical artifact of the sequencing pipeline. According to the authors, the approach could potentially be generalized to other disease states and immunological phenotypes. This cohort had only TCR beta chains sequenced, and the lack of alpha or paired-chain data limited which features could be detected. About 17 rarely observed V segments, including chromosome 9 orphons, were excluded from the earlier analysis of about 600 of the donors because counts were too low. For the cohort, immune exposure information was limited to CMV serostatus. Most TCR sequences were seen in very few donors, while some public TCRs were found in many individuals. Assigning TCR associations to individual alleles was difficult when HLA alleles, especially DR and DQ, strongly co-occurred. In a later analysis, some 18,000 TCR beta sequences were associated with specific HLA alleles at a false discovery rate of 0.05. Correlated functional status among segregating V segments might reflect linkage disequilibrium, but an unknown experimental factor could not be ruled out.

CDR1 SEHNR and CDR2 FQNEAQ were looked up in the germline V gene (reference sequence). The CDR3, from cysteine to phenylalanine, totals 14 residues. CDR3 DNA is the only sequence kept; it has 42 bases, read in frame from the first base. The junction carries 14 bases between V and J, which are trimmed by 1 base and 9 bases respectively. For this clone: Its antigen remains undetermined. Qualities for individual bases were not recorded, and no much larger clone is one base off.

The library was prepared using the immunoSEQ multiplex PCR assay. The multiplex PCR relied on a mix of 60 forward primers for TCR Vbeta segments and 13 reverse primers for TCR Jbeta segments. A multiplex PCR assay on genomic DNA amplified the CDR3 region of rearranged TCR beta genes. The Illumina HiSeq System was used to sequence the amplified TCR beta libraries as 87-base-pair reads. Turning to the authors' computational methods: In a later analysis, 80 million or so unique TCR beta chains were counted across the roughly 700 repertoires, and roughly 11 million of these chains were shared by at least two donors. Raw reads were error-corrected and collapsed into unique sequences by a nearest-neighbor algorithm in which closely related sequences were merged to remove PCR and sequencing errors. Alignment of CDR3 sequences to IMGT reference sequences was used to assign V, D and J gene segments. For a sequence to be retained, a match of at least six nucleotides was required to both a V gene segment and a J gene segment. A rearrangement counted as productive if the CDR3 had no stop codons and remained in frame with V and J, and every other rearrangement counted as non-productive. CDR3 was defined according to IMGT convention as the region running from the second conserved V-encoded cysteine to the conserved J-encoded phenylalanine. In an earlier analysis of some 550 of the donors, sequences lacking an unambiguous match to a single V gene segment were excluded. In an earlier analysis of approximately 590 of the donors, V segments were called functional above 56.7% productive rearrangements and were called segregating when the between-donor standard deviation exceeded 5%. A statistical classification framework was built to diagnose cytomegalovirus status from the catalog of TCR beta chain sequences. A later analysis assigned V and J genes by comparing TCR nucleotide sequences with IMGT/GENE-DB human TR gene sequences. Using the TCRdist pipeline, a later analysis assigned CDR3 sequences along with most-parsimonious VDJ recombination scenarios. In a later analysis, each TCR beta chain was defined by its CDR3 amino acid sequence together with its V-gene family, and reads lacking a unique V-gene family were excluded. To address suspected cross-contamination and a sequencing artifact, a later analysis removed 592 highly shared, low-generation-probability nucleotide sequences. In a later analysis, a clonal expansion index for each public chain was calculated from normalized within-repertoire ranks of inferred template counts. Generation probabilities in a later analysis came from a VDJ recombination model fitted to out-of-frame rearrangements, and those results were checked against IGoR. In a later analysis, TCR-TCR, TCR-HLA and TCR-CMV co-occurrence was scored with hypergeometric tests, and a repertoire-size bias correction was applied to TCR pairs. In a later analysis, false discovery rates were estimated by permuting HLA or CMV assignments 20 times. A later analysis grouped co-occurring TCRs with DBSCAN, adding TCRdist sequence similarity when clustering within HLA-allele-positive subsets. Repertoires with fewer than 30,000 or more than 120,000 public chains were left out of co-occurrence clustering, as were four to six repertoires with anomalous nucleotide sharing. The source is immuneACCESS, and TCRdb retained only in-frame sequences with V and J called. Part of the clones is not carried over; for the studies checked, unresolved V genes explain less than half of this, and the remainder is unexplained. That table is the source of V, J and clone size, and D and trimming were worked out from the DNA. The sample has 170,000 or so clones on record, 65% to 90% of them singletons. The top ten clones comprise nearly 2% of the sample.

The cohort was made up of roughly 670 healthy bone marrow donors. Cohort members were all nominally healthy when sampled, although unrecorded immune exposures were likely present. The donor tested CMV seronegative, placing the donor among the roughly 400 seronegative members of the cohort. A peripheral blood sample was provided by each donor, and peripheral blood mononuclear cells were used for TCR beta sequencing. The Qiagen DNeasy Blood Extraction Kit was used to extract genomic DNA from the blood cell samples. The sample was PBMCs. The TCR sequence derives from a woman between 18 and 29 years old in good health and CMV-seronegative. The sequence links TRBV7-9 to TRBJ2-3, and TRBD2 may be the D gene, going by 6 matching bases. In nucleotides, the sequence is TGTGCCAGCAGCTTAGGAAGATTTGGGGGGACGCAGTATTTT. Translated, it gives CASSLGRFGGTQYF.